This T cell receptor beta chain was sequenced for a study of cytomegalovirus exposure and HLA in healthy donors (dated by TCRdb to about 2017). At the level of the whole study: According to a later analysis, one platform produced both the 110 or so validation repertoires and the 550 to 800 repertoires of the first cohort. Along with the approximately 700-subject first cohort, a separate validation cohort of over 90 different subjects was used. The aim of the study was to test whether cataloging public T cell receptors could identify signatures of past pathogen exposure. The study combined high-throughput TCR immunosequencing, statistical association of individual TCRs with disease status, and machine learning to predict cytomegalovirus infection status. Broad study findings and their caveats: In vitro tests confirmed that a few of the cytomegalovirus-associated TCR beta chains recognize cytomegalovirus antigens. The authors suggested that the approach could potentially be generalized to other disease states and immunological phenotypes. A later analysis had no HLA typing for the validation cohort, so co-occurrence there was scored across all 110 or so repertoires. In both the original and validation cohorts, the classifier was reported to diagnose cytomegalovirus status with high specificity and sensitivity. While some public TCRs were present in many individuals, most TCR sequences turned up only very rarely across donors. A later analysis found that TCRs clustered in the first cohort also tended to co-occur in the 120 validation repertoires, with 90% to 95% of cluster scores above 0. In the study, approximately 160 TCR beta chains were listed as associated with cytomegalovirus.

CDR1 and CDR2 were assigned from the germline V gene (reference sequence) as SEHNR and FQNEAQ. The CDR3 spans 11 residues, from the cysteine through the phenylalanine. Just the 33-base CDR3 DNA is kept, in frame starting at base 1. V loses 4 bases, J loses 2 bases, and the germline ends lie 3 bases apart. The donors belonged to the validation cohort of roughly 120 subjects, which was separate from the roughly 700-subject first cohort. This clone appeared a single time. Its antigen is unknown. No qualities accompany the bases; no much larger clone lies one base away. The library was made by the immunoSEQ multiplex PCR assay. As for how the authors treated the data: A statistical classification framework was built to diagnose cytomegalovirus status from the catalog of TCR beta chain sequences. TCRdb stores this immuneACCESS table with in-frame sequences only. Part of the clones is absent; in the studies checked, under half of the shortfall reflects unresolved V genes, and no reason is known for the rest. That table furnishes V, J and clone size, whereas the DNA furnished D and trimming. In this sample the table shows about 120,000 clones, approximately 89% of which occur a single time. The ten top clones hold over 1% of the sample.

Input material: PBMCs. The chain is assembled from TRBV7-9 and TRBJ2-7; the D gene is not confidently resolved. The TCR sequence derives from a woman under 30 in good health and CMV-seronegative. The DNA reads TGTGCCAGCAGCTCCGCCTACGAGCAGTACTTC. The resulting protein is CASSSAYEQYF.